This T cell receptor (beta chain) was found in a study of cytomegalovirus exposure and HLA in healthy donors. Study-wide points: Altogether, 160 or so TCR beta chains were recorded as cytomegalovirus-associated. Most subjects had HLA-A and HLA-B alleles reportedly predicted accurately by TCR beta sequences.

The primer mix had 60 Vbeta and 13 Jbeta primers. Some clones are missing from TCRdb's copy, which holds only in-frame ones; the method was immunoSEQ multiplex PCR. This table holds 100,000 to 150,000 clones, 80% found once. Comments on this clone: Its antigen is unidentified.

Trimming removed 5 bases at V and 1 base at J, with 14 bases between. CDR3 length equals 15 residues. Germline CDR1 SGHVS, CDR2 FNYEAQ. This TCR derives from a female donor in good health and CMV-seronegative. The genes are TRBV7-6 and TRBJ1-1, with D possibly being TRBD1 (5 bases). Sequenced: PBMCs. CDR3 sequence reads: CASSARGGANTEAFF. CDR3 coding DNA: TGTGCCAGCAGCGCTAGGGGAGGGGCGAACACTGAAGCTTTCTTT.